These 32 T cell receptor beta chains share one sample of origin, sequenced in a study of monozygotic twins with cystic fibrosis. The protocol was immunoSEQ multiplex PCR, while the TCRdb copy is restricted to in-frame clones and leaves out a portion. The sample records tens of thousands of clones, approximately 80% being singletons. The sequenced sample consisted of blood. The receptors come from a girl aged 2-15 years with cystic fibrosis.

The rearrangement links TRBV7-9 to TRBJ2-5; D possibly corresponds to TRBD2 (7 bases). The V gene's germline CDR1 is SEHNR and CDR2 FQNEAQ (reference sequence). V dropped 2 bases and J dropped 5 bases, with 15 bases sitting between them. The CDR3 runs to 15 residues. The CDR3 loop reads CASSLSGGHGETQYF. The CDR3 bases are TGTGCCAGCAGCTTATCGGGGGGCCACGGGGAGACCCAGTACTTC.

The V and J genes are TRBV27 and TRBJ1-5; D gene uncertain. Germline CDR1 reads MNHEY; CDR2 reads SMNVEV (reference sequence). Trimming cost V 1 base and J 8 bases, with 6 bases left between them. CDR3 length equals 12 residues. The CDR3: CASSLLGEPQHF. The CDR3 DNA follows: TGTGCCAGCAGTTTATTAGGCGAGCCCCAGCATTTT.

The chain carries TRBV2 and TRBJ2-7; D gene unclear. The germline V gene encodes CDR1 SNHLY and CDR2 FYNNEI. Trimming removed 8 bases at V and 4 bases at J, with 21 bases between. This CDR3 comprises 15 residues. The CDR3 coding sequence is TGTGCCAGCCCGACCCCTGGAGACGGGTCTTACGAGCAGTACTTC. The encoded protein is CASPTPGDGSYEQYF.

The CDR3 is CAWRTTGRGETQYF. The CDR3 DNA reads as TGTGCCTGGAGGACTACGGGGCGAGGGGAGACCCAGTACTTC. The chain links TRBV30 to TRBJ2-5; D is tentatively TRBD1 or TRBD2 (5 bases each). Germline V gene lookup returns CDR1 GTSNPN and CDR2 SVGIG (reference sequence). The CDR3 spans 14 residues. The V and J ends lost 3 bases and 5 bases respectively, with 16 bases between them. The whole variable domain, filled in from reference TRBV30 and TRBJ2-5, reads SQTIHQWPATLVQPVGSPLSLECTVEGTSNPNLYWYRQAAGRGLQLLFYSVGIGQISSEVPQNLSASRPQDRQFILSSKKLLLSDSGFYLCAWRTTGRGETQYFGPGTRLLVL.

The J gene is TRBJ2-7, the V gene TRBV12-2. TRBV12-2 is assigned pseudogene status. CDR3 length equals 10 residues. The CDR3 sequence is CASRYYEQYF. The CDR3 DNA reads TGTGCAAGTCGCTACTACGAGCAGTACTTC.

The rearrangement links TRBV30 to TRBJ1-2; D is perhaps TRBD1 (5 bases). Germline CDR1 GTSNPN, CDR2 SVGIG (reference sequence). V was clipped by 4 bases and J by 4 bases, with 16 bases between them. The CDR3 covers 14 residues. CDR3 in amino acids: CAWTQGLSGYGYTF. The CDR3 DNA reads TGTGCCTGGACCCAGGGTTTGTCGGGCTATGGCTACACCTTC.

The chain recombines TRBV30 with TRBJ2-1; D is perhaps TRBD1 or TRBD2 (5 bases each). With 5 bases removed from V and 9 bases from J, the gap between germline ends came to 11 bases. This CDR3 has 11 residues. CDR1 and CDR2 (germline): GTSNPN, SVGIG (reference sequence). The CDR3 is CAWSAGTEQFF. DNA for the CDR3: TGTGCCTGGTCAGCCGGGACTGAGCAGTTCTTC.

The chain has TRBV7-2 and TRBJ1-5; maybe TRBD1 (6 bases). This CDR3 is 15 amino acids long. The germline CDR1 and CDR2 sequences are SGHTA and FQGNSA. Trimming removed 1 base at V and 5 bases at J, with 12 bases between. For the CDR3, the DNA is TGTGCCAGCAGCTTAGGACAGGTAGGAGATCAGCCCCAGCATTTT. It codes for CASSLGQVGDQPQHF.

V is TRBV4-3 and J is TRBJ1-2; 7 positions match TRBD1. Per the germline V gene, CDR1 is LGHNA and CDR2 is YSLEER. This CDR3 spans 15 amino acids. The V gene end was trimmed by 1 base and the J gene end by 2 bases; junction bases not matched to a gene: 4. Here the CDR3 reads CASSQAAGGNYGYTF. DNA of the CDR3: TGCGCCAGCAGCCAAGCGGCAGGGGGAAACTATGGCTACACCTTC.

The CDR3 nucleotides read TGTGCCAGCAGCCCTAGATCACCGGGACAGGGAAATTCACCCCTCCACTTT. Translated: CASSPRSPGQGNSPLHF. The rearrangement joins TRBV7-2 to TRBJ1-6, with 9 bases lining up with TRBD1. The CDR3 runs 17 residues. V was pared by 5 bases and J by 7 bases, with 12 bases of the junction left unmatched. CDR1 and CDR2 (germline): SGHTA, FQGNSA.

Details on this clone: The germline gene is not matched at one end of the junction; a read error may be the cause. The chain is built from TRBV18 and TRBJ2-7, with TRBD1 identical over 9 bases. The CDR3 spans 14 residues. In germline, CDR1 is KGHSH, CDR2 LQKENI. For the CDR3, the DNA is TGTGACAGCTCACCATGGACAGGGGAACACGAGCAGTACTTC. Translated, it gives CDSSPWTGEHEQYF.

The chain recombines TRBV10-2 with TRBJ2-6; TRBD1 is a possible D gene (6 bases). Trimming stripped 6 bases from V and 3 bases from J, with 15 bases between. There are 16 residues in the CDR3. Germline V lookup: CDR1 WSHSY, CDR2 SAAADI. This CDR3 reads CASSALQGLGANVLTF. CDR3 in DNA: TGCGCCAGCAGCGCCCTACAGGGTCTTGGGGCCAACGTCCTGACTTTC.

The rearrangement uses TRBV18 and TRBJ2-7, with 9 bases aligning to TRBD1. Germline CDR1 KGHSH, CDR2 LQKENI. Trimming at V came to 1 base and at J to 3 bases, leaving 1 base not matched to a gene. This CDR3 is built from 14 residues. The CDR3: CASSPQGQGYEQYF. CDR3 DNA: TGTGCCAGCTCACCACAGGGACAGGGCTACGAGCAGTACTTC.

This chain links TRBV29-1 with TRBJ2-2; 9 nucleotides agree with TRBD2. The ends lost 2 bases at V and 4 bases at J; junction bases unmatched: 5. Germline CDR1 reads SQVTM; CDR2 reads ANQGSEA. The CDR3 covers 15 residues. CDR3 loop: CSVELLAGSTGELFF. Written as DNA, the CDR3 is TGCAGCGTTGAATTGCTAGCGGGGTCCACCGGGGAGCTGTTTTTT.

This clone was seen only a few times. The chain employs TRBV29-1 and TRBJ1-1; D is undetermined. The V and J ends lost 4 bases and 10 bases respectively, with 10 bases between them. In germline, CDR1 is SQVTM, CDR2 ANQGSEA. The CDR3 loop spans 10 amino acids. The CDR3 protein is CSVGPGRAFF. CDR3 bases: TGCAGCGTTGGCCCAGGCAGAGCTTTCTTT.

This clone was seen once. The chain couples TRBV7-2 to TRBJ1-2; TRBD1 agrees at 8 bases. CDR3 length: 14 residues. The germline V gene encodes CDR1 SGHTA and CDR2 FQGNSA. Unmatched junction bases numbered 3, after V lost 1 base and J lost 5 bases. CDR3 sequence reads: CASSLGDRRYGYTF. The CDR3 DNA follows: TGTGCCAGCAGCTTAGGGGACAGGCGATATGGCTACACCTTC.

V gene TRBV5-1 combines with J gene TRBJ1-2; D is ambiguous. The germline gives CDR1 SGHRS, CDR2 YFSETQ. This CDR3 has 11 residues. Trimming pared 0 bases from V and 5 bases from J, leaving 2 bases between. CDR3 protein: CASSLGYGYTF. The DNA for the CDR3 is TGCGCCAGCAGCTTGGGTTATGGCTACACCTTC.

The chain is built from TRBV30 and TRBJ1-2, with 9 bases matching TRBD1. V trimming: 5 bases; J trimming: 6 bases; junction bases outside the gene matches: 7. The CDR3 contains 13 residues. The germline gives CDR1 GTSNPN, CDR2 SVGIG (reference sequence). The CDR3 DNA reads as TGTGCCTGGGATCCGGGACAGGGCAATGGCTACACCTTC. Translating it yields CAWDPGQGNGYTF. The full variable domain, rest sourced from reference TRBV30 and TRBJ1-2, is SQTIHQWPATLVQPVGSPLSLECTVEGTSNPNLYWYRQAAGRGLQLLFYSVGIGQISSEVPQNLSASRPQDRQFILSSKKLLLSDSGFYLCAWDPGQGNGYTFGSGTRLTVV.

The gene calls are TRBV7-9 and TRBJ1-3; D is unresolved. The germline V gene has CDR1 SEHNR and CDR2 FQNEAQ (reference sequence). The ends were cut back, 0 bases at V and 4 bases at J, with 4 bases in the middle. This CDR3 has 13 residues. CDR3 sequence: CASSLASGNTIYF. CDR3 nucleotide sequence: TGTGCCAGCAGCTTAGCATCGGGAAACACCATATATTTT.

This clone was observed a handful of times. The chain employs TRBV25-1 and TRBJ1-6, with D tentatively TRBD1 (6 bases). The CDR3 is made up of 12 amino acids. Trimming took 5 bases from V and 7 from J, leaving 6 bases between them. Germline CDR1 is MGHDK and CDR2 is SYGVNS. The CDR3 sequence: CASSTGNSPLHF. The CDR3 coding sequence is TGTGCCAGCAGTACAGGGAATTCACCCCTCCACTTT.

DNA for the CDR3: TGTGCCTCCGTCGGCAGGGGGCTTGGCGGGGAGCTGTTTTTT. Translated: CASVGRGLGGELFF. The genes are TRBV6-6 and TRBJ2-2; the match to TRBD1 covers 8 bases. In germline, CDR1 is MNHNY, CDR2 SVGAGI (reference sequence). The CDR3 totals 14 residues. With V trimmed by 11 bases and J by 7 bases, 12 bases remained unmatched.

The CDR3 sequence is CAWSVGTATNQPQHF. The CDR3 DNA is TGTGCCTGGAGTGTAGGGACAGCCACCAATCAGCCCCAGCATTTT. The chain is built from TRBV30 and TRBJ1-5; 7 nucleotides align to TRBD1. J lost 3 bases, V lost 0 bases, and 5 bases had no gene match. The CDR3 runs to 15 residues. The germline CDR1 and CDR2 sequences are GTSNPN and SVGIG (reference sequence).

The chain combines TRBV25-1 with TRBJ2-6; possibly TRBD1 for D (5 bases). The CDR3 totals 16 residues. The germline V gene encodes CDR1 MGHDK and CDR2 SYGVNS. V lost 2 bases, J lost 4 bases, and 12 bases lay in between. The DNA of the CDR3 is TGTGCCAGCAGTGAAGCCCCAGGGTTAGGGGCCAACGTCCTGACTTTC. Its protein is CASSEAPGLGANVLTF.

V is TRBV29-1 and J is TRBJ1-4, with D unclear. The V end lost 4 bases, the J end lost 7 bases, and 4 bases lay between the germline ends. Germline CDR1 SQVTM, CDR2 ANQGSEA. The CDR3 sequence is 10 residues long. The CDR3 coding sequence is TGCAGCGTTGCCGGTGAAAAACTGTTTTTT. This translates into CSVAGEKLFF.

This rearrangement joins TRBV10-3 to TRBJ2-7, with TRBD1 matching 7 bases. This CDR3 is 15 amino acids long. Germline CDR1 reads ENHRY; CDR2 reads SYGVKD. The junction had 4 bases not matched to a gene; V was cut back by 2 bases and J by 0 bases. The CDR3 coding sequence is TGTGCCATCAGTGAGCGGGACAGCCTCTCCTACGAGCAGTACTTC. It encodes CAISERDSLSYEQYF.

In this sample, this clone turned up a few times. The CDR3 region has the DNA TGTGCCAGCAGCCAAGTCTCTGTGGATGCCGAGCAGTTCTTC. Translation gives CASSQVSVDAEQFF. V gene TRBV4-2 combines with J gene TRBJ2-1; D is unclear. There are 14 residues in the CDR3. The V gene's germline CDR1 is LGHNA and CDR2 YNFKEQ. Trimming cost V 1 base and J 10 bases, with 14 bases left between them.

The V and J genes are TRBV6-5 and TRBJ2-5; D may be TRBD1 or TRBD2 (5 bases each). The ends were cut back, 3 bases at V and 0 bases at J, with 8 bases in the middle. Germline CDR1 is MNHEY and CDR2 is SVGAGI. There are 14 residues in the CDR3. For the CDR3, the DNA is TGTGCCAGCAGTTATCTGGGGGACCAAGAGACCCAGTACTTC. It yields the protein CASSYLGDQETQYF.

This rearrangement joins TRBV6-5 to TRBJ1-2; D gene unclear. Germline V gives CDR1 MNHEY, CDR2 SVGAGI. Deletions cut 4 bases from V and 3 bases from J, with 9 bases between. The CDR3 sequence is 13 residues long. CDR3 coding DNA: TGTGCCAGCAGTTTTACAGTTGACTATGGCTACACCTTC. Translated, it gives CASSFTVDYGYTF.

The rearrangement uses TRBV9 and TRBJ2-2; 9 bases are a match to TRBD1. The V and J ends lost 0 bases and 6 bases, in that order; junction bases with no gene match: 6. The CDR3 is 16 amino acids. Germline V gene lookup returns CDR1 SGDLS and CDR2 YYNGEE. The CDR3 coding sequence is TGTGCCAGCAGCGTAGTGGGACAGGGAAATTCCGGGGAGCTGTTTTTT. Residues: CASSVVGQGNSGELFF.

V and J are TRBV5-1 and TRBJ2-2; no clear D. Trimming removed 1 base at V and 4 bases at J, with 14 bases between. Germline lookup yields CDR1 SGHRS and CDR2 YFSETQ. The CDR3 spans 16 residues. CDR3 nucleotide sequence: TGCGCCAGCAGCTTGCACCCCCCTAGGCCCACCGGGGAGCTGTTTTTT. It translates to CASSLHPPRPTGELFF. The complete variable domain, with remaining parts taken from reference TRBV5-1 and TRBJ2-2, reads KAGVTQTPRYLIKTRGQQVTLSCSPISGHRSVSWYQQTPGQGLQFLFEYFSETQRNKGNFPGRFSGRQFSNSRSEMNVSTLELGDSALYLCASSLHPPRPTGELFFGEGSRLTVL.

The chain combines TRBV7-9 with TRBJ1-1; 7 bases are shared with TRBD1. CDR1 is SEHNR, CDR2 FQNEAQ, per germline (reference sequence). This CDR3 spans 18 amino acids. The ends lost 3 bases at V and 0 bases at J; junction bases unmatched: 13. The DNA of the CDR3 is TGTGCCAGCAGCTTGCTCCTACAGGGGAATCACATGAACACTGAAGCTTTCTTT. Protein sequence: CASSLLLQGNHMNTEAFF.

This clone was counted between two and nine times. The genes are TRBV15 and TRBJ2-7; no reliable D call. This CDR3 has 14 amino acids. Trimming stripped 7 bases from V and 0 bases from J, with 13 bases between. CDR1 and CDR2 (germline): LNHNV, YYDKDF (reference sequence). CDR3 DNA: TGTGCCACCACCAACAGCCCGTTCTCCTACGAGCAGTACTTC. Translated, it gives CATTNSPFSYEQYF.